The 22 T cell receptor beta chains reported below all come from one sample, sequenced in a study of T cell responses to AZD1222 COVID-19 vaccine. Data came from immunoSEQ multiplex PCR; TCRdb stores just in-frame clones and leaves some out. The sample includes approximately 20,000 clones, roughly 82% of them seen just once. The sequencing here drew on peripheral blood, taken on day 0 of AZD1222 vaccination. These receptors were collected from an adult in good health.

V is TRBV19 and J is TRBJ2-1, with 16 bases fitting TRBD2. Germline values: CDR1 LNHDA, CDR2 SQIVND (reference sequence). The CDR3 runs 17 residues. V lost 3 bases and J lost 7; bases outside the gene matches: 6. DNA of the CDR3: TGTGCCAGTAGTATGGGACTAGCGGGGGGGCCAGGAAATGAGCAGTTCTTC. Its translation is CASSMGLAGGPGNEQFF.

This chain links TRBV19 with TRBJ2-5; D not certain. This CDR3 has 14 residues. Germline V gene sequence: CDR1 LNHDA, CDR2 SQIVND (reference sequence). V lost 4 bases and J 1 base, leaving 10 bases between the germline ends. CDR3 in DNA: TGTGCCAGTAGTACTCCGGACCTCCAAGAGACCCAGTACTTC. Translation gives CASSTPDLQETQYF.

The V gene is TRBV5-6, the J gene TRBJ1-1, with D maybe TRBD1 (5 bases). The V end was cut by 1 base, the J end by 2 bases, with 12 bases between. The CDR3 has 15 amino acids. Germline V gene lookup returns CDR1 SGHDT and CDR2 YYEEEE. CDR3 loop: CASSLIGAANTEAFF. The CDR3 coding sequence is TGTGCCAGCAGCTTGATAGGGGCCGCTAACACTGAAGCTTTCTTT.

V usage is TRBV6-5 and J usage is TRBJ1-3; D not certain. V lost 4 bases and J lost 1, with 11 bases in between. The CDR3 spans 15 residues. CDR1 and CDR2 (germline): MNHEY, SVGAGI. The CDR3 spells CASSSIRRSGNTIYF. The CDR3 region has the DNA TGTGCCAGCAGTTCCATAAGAAGGTCTGGAAACACCATATATTTT.

The chain combines TRBV28 with TRBJ1-4; possibly TRBD1 for D (6 bases). The CDR3 runs to 13 residues. V was cut by 5 bases and J by 8 bases, with 12 bases left in between. Germline values: CDR1 MDHEN, CDR2 SYDVKM. CDR3 in DNA: TGTGCCAGCAGTCGACAGGTGGGGGAAAAACTGTTTTTT. Translated, it gives CASSRQVGEKLFF. Filled out from reference TRBV28 and TRBJ1-4, the complete variable domain reads DVKVTQSSRYLVKRTGEKVFLECVQDMDHENMFWYRQDPGLGLRLIYFSYDVKMKEKGDIPEGYSVSREKKERFSLILESASTNQTSMYLCASSRQVGEKLFFGSGTQLSVL.

The chain has TRBV19 and TRBJ2-2; D call uncertain. Trimming stripped 2 bases from V and 1 base from J, with 5 bases between. The germline CDR1 and CDR2 sequences are LNHDA and SQIVND (reference sequence). This CDR3 has 14 amino acids. In DNA, the CDR3 is TGTGCCAGTAGTATATACGTGAACACCGGGGAGCTGTTTTTT. Its protein is CASSIYVNTGELFF.

This clone was observed a handful of times. The chain combines TRBV7-6 with TRBJ2-5, with 8 bases identical to TRBD1. Losses at the gene ends were 2 bases for V and 5 bases for J; bases not matched to a gene: 7. This CDR3 comprises 15 residues. Germline values: CDR1 SGHVS, CDR2 FNYEAQ. Here the CDR3 DNA reads TGTGCCAGCAGCTTAACAGGGGGTGGAGGGGAGACCCAGTACTTC. Translation gives CASSLTGGGGETQYF.

The rearrangement joins TRBV6-5 to TRBJ2-5; 9 bases map to TRBD2. CDR1 is MNHEY and CDR2 is SVGAGI in the germline V gene. The CDR3 is made up of 12 amino acids. In nucleotides, the CDR3 is TGTGCTTGCGCGGGGGGGCTGGGGACCCAGTACTTC. Protein product: CACAGGLGTQYF.

This rearrangement joins TRBV29-1 to TRBJ2-2; possibly TRBD2 for D (6 bases). In germline, CDR1 is SQVTM, CDR2 ANQGSEA. CDR3 length equals 14 residues. V was pared by 6 bases and J by 3 bases, with 14 bases between. CDR3 bases: TGCAGCGTGCAGACTAGGGTCGACACCGGGGAGCTGTTTTTT. Translation gives CSVQTRVDTGELFF.

The chain couples TRBV28 to TRBJ1-2; D gene uncertain. This CDR3 region has 14 residues. The V gene's germline CDR1 is MDHEN and CDR2 SYDVKM. The V and J ends lost 7 bases and 4 bases respectively, with 16 bases between them. CDR3 in DNA: TGTGCCAGCACCGCTGCGGCCAGCCTCTATGGCTACACCTTC. Translating gives CASTAAASLYGYTF.

This CDR3 reads CASSQDYDTGELFF. In DNA, the CDR3 is TGCGCCAGCAGCCAAGATTACGATACCGGGGAGCTGTTTTTT. The chain carries TRBV4-1 and TRBJ2-2; D unclear. The CDR3 covers 14 residues. Trimming took 0 bases from V and 5 from J, leaving 7 bases between them. Looked up from germline, CDR1 is MGHRA and CDR2 is YSYEKL.

The chain is built from TRBV28 and TRBJ2-1; TRBD2 matches 8 bases. The J segment lost 7 bases and the V segment lost 1 base, leaving 3 bases of the junction unmatched. Germline V gene data show CDR1 as MDHEN and CDR2 as SYDVKM. This CDR3 is 14 amino acids long. CDR3: CASSLYLAGNEQFF. CDR3 sequence (DNA): TGTGCCAGCAGTTTATACCTAGCGGGTAATGAGCAGTTCTTC.

J is TRBJ2-3 and V is TRBV9; 7 nucleotides match TRBD1. Germline V CDR1 and CDR2: SGDLS, YYNGEE. Trimming removed 3 bases from V and 2 bases from J; junction bases left unmatched: 12. This CDR3 comprises 17 residues. Written as DNA, the CDR3 is TGTGCCAGCAGCGCTAAAGACAGGGAACCTTCCACAGATACGCAGTATTTT. Amino acids: CASSAKDREPSTDTQYF.

V and J are TRBV28 and TRBJ2-7; perhaps TRBD1 as D (6 bases). The CDR3 totals 16 residues. Germline loops: CDR1 MDHEN, CDR2 SYDVKM. V was cut by 6 bases and J by 0 bases, with 18 bases left in between. CDR3 DNA: TGTGCCAGCAGCGTTGGCAGGGGTGATCGCTCCTACGAGCAGTACTTC. Its translation is CASSVGRGDRSYEQYF.

The gene calls are TRBV3-1 (or the pseudogene TRBV3-2) and TRBJ1-3, with D unresolved. The CDR3 extends over 17 amino acids. Germline V gene sequence: CDR1 LGHDT, CDR2 YNNKEL (reference sequence). Trimming removed 5 bases from V and 5 bases from J, with 22 bases in between. CDR3 nucleotide sequence: TGTGCCAGCAGCGCACTTTGTCCCATTTACACACGAAACACCATATATTTT. Its translation: CASSALCPIYTRNTIYF.

The J gene is TRBJ2-2, the V gene TRBV3-1 (or the pseudogene TRBV3-2), with D unresolved. CDR1 is LGHDT, CDR2 YNNKEL, per germline (reference sequence). Between the trimmed V and J ends, which lost 4 bases and 4 bases, there was a span of 7 bases. The CDR3 extends over 13 amino acids. CDR3 region: CASSPPRTGELFF. The CDR3 DNA is TGTGCCAGCAGCCCCCCCCGCACCGGGGAGCTGTTTTTT.

The V call is TRBV6-2 or TRBV6-3, the J call TRBJ1-5; no reliable D call. V was trimmed by 8 bases and J by 0 bases, leaving 11 bases between them. The CDR3 is 14 residues long. Germline V gene lookup returns CDR1 MNHEY and CDR2 SVGEGT. The CDR3 bases are TGTGCCAGCGGCCACGCCGGTAGCAATCAGCCCCAGCATTTT. This sequence encodes CASGHAGSNQPQHF.

The CDR3 here is CASSADRNTEAFF. CDR3 nucleotide sequence: TGTGCCAGCAGCGCGGACCGGAACACTGAAGCTTTCTTT. V is TRBV7-6 and J is TRBJ1-1; unclear D gene. The germline gives CDR1 SGHVS, CDR2 FNYEAQ. V lost 5 bases and J lost 1, with 8 bases in between. There are 13 residues in the CDR3. Together with reference TRBV7-6 and TRBJ1-1, the CDR3 gives the full variable domain: GAGVSQSPRYKVTKRGQDVALRCDPISGHVSLYWYRQALGQGPEFLTYFNYEAQQDKSGLPNDRFSAERPEGSISTLTIQRTEQRDSAMYRCASSADRNTEAFFGQGTRLTVV.

The chain carries TRBV5-5 and TRBJ2-7, with unresolved D. V shed 2 bases and J shed 5 bases, with 8 bases lying between them. CDR3 length equals 12 residues. Germline values: CDR1 SGHKS, CDR2 YYEKEE (reference sequence). The CDR3 protein is CASSLIGHEQYF. The CDR3 DNA reads TGTGCCAGCAGCTTAATCGGGCACGAGCAGTACTTC.

This sequence joins TRBV2 and TRBJ2-7, with D uncertain. The V end lost 6 bases, the J end lost 5 bases, and 17 bases lay between the germline ends. This CDR3 is 14 amino acids long. Germline V gives CDR1 SNHLY, CDR2 FYNNEI. This CDR3 reads CASSPGLDPNEQYF. CDR3 nucleotide sequence: TGTGCCAGCAGCCCGGGCCTAGACCCGAACGAGCAGTACTTC.

The rearrangement links TRBV29-1 to TRBJ2-3; a weak D match, TRBD2 (5 bases). Trimming took 2 bases from V and 5 from J, leaving 11 bases between them. The CDR3 runs to 13 residues. Germline V gene lookup returns CDR1 SQVTM and CDR2 ANQGSEA. The CDR3 DNA is TGCAGCGTTGAACCAGCGGCCGTAGATACGCAGTATTTT. It encodes CSVEPAAVDTQYF.

This chain joins TRBV28 and TRBJ1-3; 9 bases are shared with TRBD1. CDR1 MDHEN and CDR2 SYDVKM come from the germline V gene. J gave up 2 bases and V 6 bases, and 2 bases lay outside the gene matches. This CDR3 is built from 14 residues. CDR3 bases: TGTGCCAGCAGGAGACAGGGGGCTGGAAACACCATATATTTT. Translation gives CASRRQGAGNTIYF.